Below, 26 T cell receptor beta chains from the same sample are listed, as sequenced in a study of cytomegalovirus exposure and HLA in healthy donors (dated by TCRdb to about 2017). Library prep was done by the immunoSEQ multiplex PCR assay. The multiplex PCR relied on a mix of 60 forward primers for TCR Vbeta segments and 13 reverse primers for TCR Jbeta segments. TCRdb limited this immuneACCESS table to in-frame rearrangements with V and J called. A share of clones is missing; checked studies link under half to unresolved V genes, and the rest is unexplained. Here the sample has 200,000 to 250,000 clones; about 80% occur a single time. The biggest ten clones account for over 5% of the sample. The sample comprised PBMCs. The receptor set was obtained from a woman aged 40 to 50 in good health and CMV-seropositive.

The V call is TRBV6-5, the J call TRBJ2-4; TRBD1 is a possible D gene (6 bases). The CDR3 totals 15 residues. In germline, CDR1 is MNHEY, CDR2 SVGAGI. V lost 6 bases, J lost 2 bases, and 14 bases lay in between. The CDR3: CASRPGVIPKNIQYF. The CDR3 nucleotides are TGTGCCAGCAGACCAGGGGTGATTCCCAAAAACATTCAGTACTTC.

V is TRBV19 and J is TRBJ1-2, with a possible D match to TRBD1 (5 bases). This CDR3 contains 15 residues. V was cut by 4 bases and J by 4 bases, with 16 bases left in between. Germline loops: CDR1 LNHDA, CDR2 SQIVND (reference sequence). The CDR3 loop is CASSTPSQGGYGYTF. CDR3 DNA: TGTGCCAGTAGTACCCCGAGCCAGGGCGGCTATGGCTACACCTTC.

The gene calls are TRBV18 and TRBJ1-2; 10 nucleotides align to TRBD1. The V gene's germline CDR1 is KGHSH and CDR2 LQKENI. V was clipped by 2 bases and J by 6 bases; unmatched bases: 3. The CDR3 runs to 14 residues. The CDR3 coding sequence is TGTGCCAGCTCACCAATGGGGACAGGGGATGGCTACACCTTC. Protein: CASSPMGTGDGYTF.

The genes are TRBV6-5 and TRBJ1-5, with a possible D match to TRBD1 (6 bases). V lost 4 bases and J 3 bases, leaving 16 bases between the germline ends. Germline CDR1 is MNHEY and CDR2 is SVGAGI. This CDR3 is built from 16 residues. CDR3 residues: CASSLAGKGDNQPQHF. CDR3 bases: TGTGCCAGCAGTTTAGCAGGGAAGGGGGACAATCAGCCCCAGCATTTT.

About this clone: The sample contains more than one DNA sequence encoding this CDR3. The V gene is TRBV19, the J gene TRBJ1-1; D may be TRBD1 (6 bases). The CDR3 length is 13 residues. V was pared by 8 bases and J by 3 bases, with 13 bases between. Germline assignment: CDR1 LNHDA and CDR2 SQIVND (reference sequence). CDR3 in DNA: TGTGCCAGTGGCAGGGGAGGGGACACTGAAGCTTTCTTT. Translating it yields CASGRGGDTEAFF.

The chain joins TRBV27 to TRBJ1-2; a weak D match, TRBD1 (5 bases). Trimming shortened V by 3 bases and J by 4 bases, and 9 bases separated the two germline ends. The CDR3 is 13 amino acids. Germline-derived CDR1 and CDR2 are MNHEY and SMNVEV (reference sequence). The CDR3 DNA reads TGTGCCAGCAGTTTCGGCAGGGCCTATGGCTACACCTTC. It specifies CASSFGRAYGYTF.

The genes are TRBV30 and TRBJ2-3; D is perhaps TRBD2 (5 bases). Germline V gives CDR1 GTSNPN, CDR2 SVGIG (reference sequence). This CDR3 is built from 13 residues. V lost 6 bases, J lost 1 base, and 11 bases lay in between. The CDR3 coding sequence is TGTGCCTGCCGGGGTCGAGGCACAGATACGCAGTATTTT. This sequence encodes CACRGRGTDTQYF.

The chain carries TRBV25-1 and TRBJ1-1; 7 nucleotides align to TRBD1. V dropped 5 bases and J dropped 1; count of bases not matched to a gene: 4. The CDR3 extends over 14 amino acids. CDR1 is MGHDK, CDR2 SYGVNS, per germline. The CDR3 loop reads CASSQDRRNTEAFF. CDR3 sequence (DNA): TGTGCCAGCAGTCAGGACAGGCGGAACACTGAAGCTTTCTTT. Variable domain in full (rest from reference TRBV25-1 and TRBJ1-1): EADIYQTPRYLVIGTGKKITLECSQTMGHDKMYWYQQDPGMELHLIHYSYGVNSTEKGDLSSESTVSRIRTEHFPLTLESARPSHTSQYLCASSQDRRNTEAFFGQGTRLTVV.

The CDR3 DNA is TGTGCCAGCAGCTTCCCGACAGGGAAAGGCTACACCTTC. Protein sequence: CASSFPTGKGYTF. J is TRBJ1-2 and V is TRBV7-3; 7 positions agree with TRBD1. The length of the CDR3 is 13 residues. Germline CDR1 SGHTA, CDR2 FQGTGA. After removal of 3 bases from V and 8 bases from J, the junction contained 6 bases not matched to a gene.

The V gene is TRBV7-8, the J gene TRBJ2-2, with TRBD1 as a possible D gene (5 bases). The CDR3 spans 16 residues. V shed 1 base and J shed 5 bases, with 14 bases lying between them. Germline lookup yields CDR1 SGHVS and CDR2 FQNEAQ. CDR3 residues: CASSLGSGYGTGELFF. CDR3 nucleotide sequence: TGTGCCAGCAGCTTAGGGTCAGGGTATGGGACCGGGGAGCTGTTTTTT. The full variable domain, rest sourced from reference TRBV7-8 and TRBJ2-2, is GAGVSQSPRYKVAKRGQDVALRCDPISGHVSLFWYQQALGQGPEFLTYFQNEAQLDKSGLPSDRFFAERPEGSVSTLKIQRTQQEDSAVYLCASSLGSGYGTGELFFGEGSRLTVL.

In this sample, this clone turned up once. The chain couples TRBV6-5 to TRBJ1-2, with 8 bases that match TRBD1. J was trimmed by 6 bases and V by 6 bases; bases with no gene match: 6. CDR1 is MNHEY and CDR2 is SVGAGI in the germline V gene. CDR3 length: 13 amino acids. CDR3 nucleotide sequence: TGTGCCAGCAGGTCTCCGACAGGGGATGGCTACACCTTC. Protein sequence: CASRSPTGDGYTF.

The chain is built from TRBV14 and TRBJ2-7; 9 bases are a match to TRBD2. From germline, CDR1 is SGHDN and CDR2 FVKESK. Trimming cost V 4 bases and J 2 bases; bases outside gene matches: 12. This CDR3 region has 17 residues. The CDR3 nucleotides read TGTGCCAGCAGCCGAATCGTACTAGCGGGCCCTACCTACGAGCAGTACTTC. Protein sequence: CASSRIVLAGPTYEQYF. The variable domain in full, completed from reference TRBV14 and TRBJ2-7, reads EAGVTQFPSHSVIEKGQTVTLRCDPISGHDNLYWYRRVMGKEIKFLLHFVKESKQDESGMPNNRFLAERTGGTYSTLKVQPAELEDSGVYFCASSRIVLAGPTYEQYFGPGTRLTVT.

The chain couples TRBV5-8 to TRBJ2-6; 9 bases match TRBD1. The V gene's germline CDR1 is SGHTS and CDR2 YDEGEE. The length of the CDR3 is 17 residues. V trimming: 2 bases; J trimming: 0 bases; junction bases outside the gene matches: 3. The CDR3 here is CASSLTGGSSGANVLTF. CDR3 sequence (DNA): TGTGCCAGCAGCTTAACAGGGGGCAGCTCTGGGGCCAACGTCCTGACTTTC.

The chain joins TRBV6-6 to TRBJ2-2, with 7 positions matching TRBD1. Per the germline V gene, CDR1 is MNHNY and CDR2 is SVGAGI (reference sequence). The CDR3 consists of 12 residues. V lost 5 bases, J lost 9 bases, and 3 bases stayed unmatched. The CDR3 is CASSLQGRELFF. CDR3 DNA sequence: TGTGCCAGCAGTCTACAGGGGCGGGAGCTGTTTTTT.

In this sample, this clone turned up once. The rearrangement joins TRBV9 to TRBJ2-5, with 7 bases that match TRBD2. This CDR3 has 16 amino acids. Trimming took 0 bases from V and 3 from J; bases not matched to a gene: 8. Per germline, CDR1 SGDLS and CDR2 YYNGEE. The CDR3 here is CASSVEWGGLKETQYF. The DNA for the CDR3 is TGTGCCAGCAGCGTAGAGTGGGGGGGTTTAAAAGAGACCCAGTACTTC.

This clone was found a few times. The chain uses TRBV27 and TRBJ1-1; 7 nucleotides line up with TRBD1. Trimming removed 3 bases from V and 7 bases from J; junction bases left unmatched: 5. CDR1 and CDR2 (germline): MNHEY, SMNVEV (reference sequence). The CDR3 is 13 amino acids. The CDR3 sequence is CASSFNRGNEAFF. CDR3 nucleotide sequence: TGTGCCAGCAGTTTTAACAGGGGCAATGAAGCTTTCTTT.

Details on this clone: Relative to the germline gene, one junction end is altered; a read error may explain this. The V and J genes are TRBV6-6 and TRBJ2-5; possibly TRBD1 for D (6 bases). The DNA end favors TRBJ2-7, so the J call may be wrong. CDR1 is MNHNY, CDR2 SVGAGI, per germline (reference sequence). This CDR3 is 13 amino acids long. The CDR3 nucleotides are TGTGCCAGCACTTACCAACAGGGTTACGAGCAGTACTTC. This translates into CASTYQQGYEQYF.

V gene TRBV25-1 combines with J gene TRBJ2-7; TRBD1 matches at 10 bases. Germline values: CDR1 MGHDK, CDR2 SYGVNS. Losses at the gene ends were 1 base for V and 1 base for J; bases not matched to a gene: 4. This CDR3 has 16 amino acids. The CDR3 here is CASSESRGQGSYEQYF. CDR3 bases: TGTGCCAGCAGTGAATCTAGGGGACAGGGGTCCTACGAGCAGTACTTC.

This chain links TRBV2 with TRBJ1-4; 10 nucleotides line up with TRBD1. With 0 bases clipped from V and 8 bases from J, the junction kept 6 bases outside the gene matches. Germline V CDR1 and CDR2: SNHLY, FYNNEI. The CDR3 sequence is 16 residues long. CDR3 region: CASSEAAGQGGEKLFF. The CDR3 DNA reads TGTGCCAGCAGTGAAGCGGCAGGACAGGGGGGAGAAAAACTGTTTTTT.

The rearrangement uses TRBV19 and TRBJ1-5, with 9 bases identical to TRBD1. The CDR3 covers 15 residues. Germline CDR1 and CDR2: LNHDA and SQIVND (reference sequence). V lost 6 bases and J lost 3; bases outside the gene matches: 6. The CDR3 is CASRIGQGSNQPQHF. The CDR3 bases are TGTGCCAGTAGAATTGGACAGGGGTCCAATCAGCCCCAGCATTTT.

The chain combines TRBV7-6 with TRBJ2-5; 12 bases map to TRBD2. Germline V CDR1 and CDR2: SGHVS, FNYEAQ. V lost 1 base and J lost 5; bases outside the gene matches: 2. The CDR3 runs to 15 residues. The CDR3 region is CASSLGGLAGETQYF. The CDR3 DNA sequence: TGTGCCAGCAGCTTAGGGGGACTAGCGGGCGAGACCCAGTACTTC.

The chain links TRBV19 to TRBJ2-7, with 9 bases fitting TRBD1. This CDR3 has 15 residues. CDR1 is LNHDA, CDR2 SQIVND, per germline (reference sequence). J was trimmed by 3 bases and V by 5 bases; bases with no gene match: 8. This CDR3 is CASSPGTGSFYEQYF. CDR3 nucleotides: TGTGCCAGTAGTCCCGGGACAGGGAGCTTCTACGAGCAGTACTTC. Supplemented by reference TRBV19 and TRBJ2-7, the full variable domain reads DGGITQSPKYLFRKEGQNVTLSCEQNLNHDAMYWYRQDPGQGLRLIYYSQIVNDFQKGDIAEGYSVSREKKESFPLTVTSAQKNPTAFYLCASSPGTGSFYEQYFGPGTRLTVT.

The chain joins TRBV9 to TRBJ2-2; weak D call: TRBD1 (5 bases). V was trimmed by 3 bases and J by 10 bases, leaving 10 bases between them. The CDR3 is 12 residues long. Germline CDR1 SGDLS, CDR2 YYNGEE. CDR3 coding DNA: TGTGCCAGCAGCGCGAGACAGTCGGAGCTGTTTTTT. This encodes CASSARQSELFF. Complete variable domain (other parts from reference TRBV9 and TRBJ2-2): DSGVTQTPKHLITATGQRVTLRCSPRSGDLSVYWYQQSLDQGLQFLIQYYNGEERAKGNILERFSAQQFPDLHSELNLSSLELGDSALYFCASSARQSELFFGEGSRLTVL.

The chain joins TRBV6-5 to TRBJ1-3; D might be TRBD1 (6 bases). This CDR3 comprises 15 residues. With 4 bases removed from V and 3 bases from J, the gap between germline ends came to 13 bases. The germline CDR1 and CDR2 sequences are MNHEY and SVGAGI. The DNA for the CDR3 is TGTGCCAGCAGTTTGCAGGGGAACTTTGGAAACACCATATATTTT. Its translation is CASSLQGNFGNTIYF.

The rearrangement joins TRBV6-6 to TRBJ2-1; 11 nucleotides match TRBD1. CDR3 length: 13 residues. The junction had 1 base not matched to a gene; V was cut back by 6 bases and J by 6 bases. Germline values: CDR1 MNHNY, CDR2 SVGAGI (reference sequence). The CDR3 coding sequence is TGTGCCAGCAGGGACAGGGGGCCCAATGAGCAGTTCTTC. Translating it yields CASRDRGPNEQFF.

The gene calls are TRBV6-6 and TRBJ2-5, with TRBD1 matching over 11 bases. V was pared by 6 bases and J by 5 bases, with 8 bases of the junction left unmatched. This CDR3 comprises 15 residues. Germline V lookup: CDR1 MNHNY, CDR2 SVGAGI (reference sequence). The DNA of the CDR3 is TGTGCCAGCAGGCTCGGACAGGGGGCGCGTGAGACCCAGTACTTC. This gives the protein CASRLGQGARETQYF.